The source of this T cell receptor (beta chain) is a study of blood T cell repertoires in COVID-19. At the level of the study: Acute and convalescent COVID-19 samples came from the United States, Italy and Spain.

Original processing methods: Reference gene primers were amplified, and this amplification served to estimate nucleated cell counts. Produced via immunoSEQ multiplex PCR; TCRdb's table is partial and in-frame only. V, J and clone size were drawn from that table, and D and trimming were deduced from the DNA. The sample records 410,000 or so clones, 89% being singletons. Between the trimmed V and J ends, which lost 6 bases and 2 bases, there was a span of 10 bases. The CDR3 contains 13 residues. The germline V gene has CDR1 MNHEY and CDR2 SVGAGI. The genes are TRBV6-5 and TRBJ2-5; D is perhaps TRBD2 (6 bases). Sequencing was carried out using peripheral blood. The origin of this receptor is a woman between 40 and 55 years old with COVID-19, enrolled during active disease. The CDR3 loop reads CASRSAGQETQYF. The CDR3 nucleotides are TGTGCCAGCAGATCTGCGGGACAAGAGACCCAGTACTTC.